Shown below are 7 T cell receptor beta chains from a single sample sequenced in a study of blood T cells in healthy people across ages. The second PCR ran about 6 to 12 cycles with a sample-barcoded 5' primer and J-beta primers. TCRdb used MiXCR to reprocess the 5' RACE reads, holding one entry per CDR3 protein. The table has more than 750,000 distinct CDR3 sequences, around 29% seen once; the top ten hold 9.5% to 13%. This sample was shared with a second study, whose subject was T cells of mothers and their children.

Material for sequencing was blood. These TCRs come from a middle-aged woman in good health.

This clonotype was seen at least ten times. J is TRBJ2-7 and V is TRBV7-2; possibly TRBD1 or TRBD2 for D (6 bases each). Between the trimmed V and J ends, which lost 5 bases and 2 bases, there was a span of 13 bases. The CDR3 is 14 residues long. The germline CDR1 and CDR2 sequences are SGHTA and FQGNSA. CDR3 residues: CASSPRGLPYEQYF. The CDR3 nucleotides read TGTGCCAGCAGCCCCCGGGGGCTACCCTACGAGCAGTACTTC.

In this sample, this clonotype turned up many times. This chain joins TRBV5-1 and TRBJ2-5; 11 bases are shared with TRBD1. Germline CDR1 reads SGHRS; CDR2 reads YFSETQ. Trimming removed 4 bases from V and 10 bases from J; junction bases left unmatched: 15. This CDR3 is built from 16 residues. CDR3 amino acids: CASSLRTGGAMIDQYF. CDR3 nucleotide sequence: TGCGCCAGCAGCCTCCGGACAGGGGGCGCAATGATTGACCAGTACTTC.

The gene calls are TRBV4-2 and TRBJ2-3; 8 bases match TRBD2. This CDR3 spans 17 amino acids. Germline V lookup: CDR1 LGHNA, CDR2 YNFKEQ. Trimming at V came to 1 base and at J to 1 base, leaving 7 bases not matched to a gene. The CDR3 loop reads CASSQGAGGKGTDTQYF. The CDR3 region has the DNA TGTGCCAGCAGCCAAGGTGCGGGGGGTAAGGGCACAGATACGCAGTATTTT.

A few counts support this clonotype. The chain recombines TRBV20-1 with TRBJ2-1; 12 nucleotides align to TRBD2. Per the germline V gene, CDR1 is DFQATT and CDR2 is SNEGSKA (reference sequence). After removal of 4 bases from V and 6 bases from J, the junction contained 4 bases not matched to a gene. The CDR3 has 14 amino acids. CDR3 sequence reads: CSATTSGGFNEQFF. For the CDR3, the DNA is TGCAGTGCTACTACTAGCGGGGGGTTCAATGAGCAGTTCTTC.

Only a few counts were recorded for this clonotype. The chain links TRBV28 to TRBJ2-1; TRBD1 matches at 7 bases. The germline gives CDR1 MDHEN, CDR2 SYDVKM. The CDR3 has 14 residues. Germline trimming cut 6 bases from V and 2 bases from J; bases unmatched to any gene: 4. CDR3 bases: TGTGCCAGCAGATCGACAGGGCCCTACAATGAGCAGTTCTTC. Protein sequence: CASRSTGPYNEQFF.

This clonotype showed up just a few times. This CDR3 is CASSQYPGPHQPQHF. As DNA, the CDR3 is TGCGCCAGCAGCCAATATCCAGGGCCCCATCAGCCCCAGCATTTT. The rearrangement links TRBV4-1 to TRBJ1-5; D is possibly TRBD1 (5 bases). The V and J ends lost 2 bases and 5 bases respectively, with 13 bases between them. Germline lookup yields CDR1 MGHRA and CDR2 YSYEKL. This CDR3 spans 15 amino acids.

Of note for this clonotype: This sequence may be a read error, since a much larger clone differs from it by one base. The chain has TRBV7-7 and TRBJ2-5; 7 nucleotides align to TRBD1. Germline lookup yields CDR1 SSHAT and CDR2 FNYEAQ (reference sequence). This CDR3 is 15 amino acids long. CDR3 in amino acids: CASSPWDSARQAQYF. The CDR3 DNA reads TGTGCTAGCAGCCCCTGGGACAGTGCCCGCCAGGCCCAGTACTTC. Using reference TRBV7-7 and TRBJ2-5 for the parts outside the CDR3, the full variable domain is GAGVSQSPRYKVTKRGQDVTLRCDPISSHATLYWYQQALGQGPEFLTYFNYEAQPDKSGLPSDRFSAERPEGSISTLTIQRTEQRDSAMYRCASSPWDSARQAQYFGPGTRLLVL.